This T cell receptor (beta chain) originates from a study of blood T cell repertoires in COVID-19. At the level of the study: Nucleic acid was either cDNA or gDNA, and it came from T cells, B-cell-depleted T cells, or PBMCs.

Regarding this clone: The sample contains more than one DNA sequence encoding this CDR3.

Germline CDR1 reads SGHRS; CDR2 reads YFSETQ. The CDR3 covers 14 residues. Trimming cost V 4 bases and J 1 base; bases outside gene matches: 3. Data came from immunoSEQ multiplex PCR; TCRdb stores just in-frame clones and leaves some out. The sample holds some 270,000 clones, around 86% seen once. The clonotype comes from a woman between 55 and 75 years old who had recovered from COVID-19. The chain carries TRBV5-1 and TRBJ2-7, with 9 bases matching TRBD1. Material for sequencing was peripheral blood. The CDR3 DNA sequence: TGCGCCAGCAGCCCCGGGACAGGGTCCTACGAGCAGTACTTC. It yields the protein CASSPGTGSYEQYF.